What follows are 23 T cell receptor beta chains derived from one specimen sequenced in a study of blood T cell repertoires in COVID-19. Only in-frame clones appear in the TCRdb table, and some are missing; sequencing was by immunoSEQ multiplex PCR. The table includes about 100,000 clones, around 87% detected once. Sample: peripheral blood. The receptors were sampled from a human donor in a cohort sampled during active COVID-19.

The chain has TRBV2 and TRBJ2-7; 7 nucleotides agree with TRBD2. Germline assignment: CDR1 SNHLY and CDR2 FYNNEI. V shed 7 bases and J 6 bases; nucleotides not matched to a gene: 15. The CDR3 has 15 residues. CDR3 sequence: CASNREGGGSSEQYF. The CDR3 coding sequence is TGTGCCAGCAATCGGGAAGGTGGCGGGAGTAGCGAGCAGTACTTC.

This rearrangement joins TRBV11-3 to TRBJ2-1; possibly TRBD2 for D (5 bases). The V end was cut by 2 bases, the J end by 9 bases, with 14 bases between. CDR3 size: 14 residues. CDR1 and CDR2 from the germline V gene are SGHNT and YENEEA. The CDR3 DNA reads as TGTGCCAGCAGCTTAACTCCCCTGGGGAGTGAGCAGTTCTTC. Translated, it gives CASSLTPLGSEQFF.

The chain links TRBV18 to TRBJ1-4; no clear D. V lost 3 bases, J lost 5 bases, and 10 bases lay in between. Germline lookup yields CDR1 KGHSH and CDR2 LQKENI. The CDR3 is 14 amino acids. CDR3 protein: CASSPADGNEKLFF. CDR3 nucleotides: TGTGCCAGCTCACCCGCCGACGGGAATGAAAAACTGTTTTTT.

This chain connects TRBV19 to TRBJ2-1; D remains unclear. Trimming cost V 5 bases and J 0 bases, with 14 bases left between them. Per the germline V gene, CDR1 is LNHDA and CDR2 is SQIVND (reference sequence). There are 16 residues in the CDR3. CDR3 sequence reads: CASSERWSSSYNEQFF. The CDR3 bases are TGTGCCAGTAGTGAGAGGTGGTCAAGCTCCTACAATGAGCAGTTCTTC.

The V and J genes are TRBV9 and TRBJ2-2; D ambiguous. The V end was cut by 0 bases, the J end by 5 bases, with 11 bases between. CDR3 length: 15 amino acids. CDR1 and CDR2 from the germline V gene are SGDLS and YYNGEE. The CDR3 nucleotides read TGTGCCAGCAGCGTAGGTCAGGTGTGGACCGGGGAGCTGTTTTTT. Translated, it gives CASSVGQVWTGELFF.

The V gene is TRBV7-2, the J gene TRBJ1-5, with D maybe TRBD1 (6 bases). This CDR3 contains 13 residues. Germline-derived CDR1 and CDR2 are SGHTA and FQGNSA. V lost 4 bases to trimming and J lost 12 bases, with 16 bases between them. CDR3 residues: CASSYNTGNIQHF. In nucleotides, the CDR3 is TGTGCCAGCAGCTATAACACAGGGAACATCCAGCATTTT.

The V call is TRBV5-6, the J call TRBJ2-5, with 14 bases matching TRBD2. This CDR3 contains 15 residues. Trimming cost V 4 bases and J 1 base; bases outside gene matches: 0. In germline, CDR1 is SGHDT, CDR2 YYEEEE. The CDR3 here is CASSGLAGGQETQYF. CDR3 coding DNA: TGTGCCAGCAGCGGACTAGCGGGAGGCCAAGAGACCCAGTACTTC.

This rearrangement joins TRBV11-1 to TRBJ1-3; D uncertain. Germline V CDR1 and CDR2: SGHAT, FQDESV (reference sequence). Trimming stripped 3 bases from V and 2 bases from J, with 11 bases between. This CDR3 has 15 amino acids. DNA for the CDR3: TGTGCCAGCAGCTTCGCGGCAGATACTGGAAACACCATATATTTT. Translation: CASSFAADTGNTIYF.

The V and J genes are TRBV29-1 and TRBJ2-2; a weak D match, TRBD2 (6 bases). There are 14 residues in the CDR3. CDR1 and CDR2 (germline): SQVTM, ANQGSEA. Trimming cost V 2 bases and J 7 bases, with 14 bases left between them. Here the CDR3 reads CSVEMTSRIGELFF. CDR3 sequence (DNA): TGCAGCGTTGAAATGACTAGTCGGATCGGGGAGCTGTTTTTT.

J is TRBJ2-3 and V is TRBV3-1 (or the pseudogene TRBV3-2); tentatively, D is TRBD1 (6 bases). V was clipped by 2 bases and J by 1 base, with 7 bases between them. This CDR3 has 14 amino acids. Per the germline V gene, CDR1 is LGHDT and CDR2 is YNNKEL (reference sequence). This CDR3 is CASSQSGGTDTQYF. The CDR3 DNA follows: TGTGCCAGCAGCCAATCAGGGGGCACAGATACGCAGTATTTT.

CDR3 sequence reads: CASSQTGYGYTF. The CDR3 DNA follows: TGTGCCAGCAGTCAGACAGGCTATGGCTACACCTTC. The chain employs TRBV12-3 or TRBV12-4 and TRBJ1-2; D perhaps matches TRBD1 (6 bases). The CDR3 is 12 residues long. Trimming shortened V by 5 bases and J by 4 bases, and 8 bases separated the two germline ends.

The chain recombines TRBV6-5 with TRBJ2-7; 8 bases are a match to TRBD1. The CDR3 is 12 amino acids. With 6 bases clipped from V and 5 bases from J, the junction kept 3 bases outside the gene matches. Germline V CDR1 and CDR2: MNHEY, SVGAGI. The CDR3 reads CASSPQGDEQYF. CDR3 bases: TGTGCCAGCAGCCCACAGGGGGACGAGCAGTACTTC.

The chain joins TRBV7-2 to TRBJ2-3; D is possibly TRBD2 (6 bases). Deletions cut 5 bases from V and 5 bases from J, with 17 bases between. The CDR3 covers 15 residues. Germline loops: CDR1 SGHTA, CDR2 FQGNSA. The CDR3 sequence is CASSHSGTAGDTQYF. As DNA, the CDR3 is TGTGCCAGCAGCCACTCAGGGACTGCAGGAGATACGCAGTATTTT.

The chain employs TRBV7-3 and TRBJ2-3; TRBD2 is a possible D gene (6 bases). The CDR3 is 14 residues long. Germline V gene lookup returns CDR1 SGHTA and CDR2 FQGTGA. The V gene lost 5 bases and the J gene lost 4 bases, with 13 bases spanning the gap. CDR3 DNA sequence: TGTGCCAGCAGCCCAGGGACTCGGGCAGATACGCAGTATTTT. It translates to CASSPGTRADTQYF.

The chain's CDR3 is CASSPVAGQETQYF. The CDR3 nucleotides are TGTGCCAGCAGCCCAGTGGCCGGGCAAGAGACCCAGTACTTC. The V gene is TRBV4-2, the J gene TRBJ2-5; D not resolved. Germline values: CDR1 LGHNA, CDR2 YNFKEQ. This CDR3 has 14 amino acids. V was pared by 4 bases and J by 2 bases, with 11 bases between.

The V gene is TRBV10-3, the J gene TRBJ1-1; tentative D call: TRBD1 (6 bases). The CDR3 runs to 17 residues. In germline, CDR1 is ENHRY, CDR2 SYGVKD. The V end was cut by 7 bases, the J end by 1 base, with 22 bases between. CDR3 in DNA: TGTGCCATCACCCCATCAAAGGTCGGACAGACGAACACTGAAGCTTTCTTT. This translates into CAITPSKVGQTNTEAFF.

V is TRBV27 and J is TRBJ2-7; D gene ambiguous. CDR3 size: 16 residues. CDR1 and CDR2 from the germline V gene are MNHEY and SMNVEV (reference sequence). Trimming removed 8 bases from V and 0 bases from J, with 20 bases in between. CDR3 residues: CASQTTGRSRSYEQYF. The DNA for the CDR3 is TGTGCCAGCCAAACCACGGGTCGAAGTCGCTCCTACGAGCAGTACTTC.

The V call is TRBV10-3, the J call TRBJ1-2; 10 bases agree with TRBD1. This CDR3 region has 15 residues. Germline V lookup: CDR1 ENHRY, CDR2 SYGVKD. The J segment lost 4 bases and the V segment lost 3 bases, leaving 5 bases of the junction unmatched. In DNA form, the CDR3 reads TGTGCCATCAGTGATACGACAGGGGGCTTCTATGGCTACACCTTC. This sequence encodes CAISDTTGGFYGYTF.

Only a few counts were recorded for this clone. This chain links TRBV27 with TRBJ1-1; possible D gene TRBD1, 6 bases. Germline CDR1 and CDR2: MNHEY and SMNVEV (reference sequence). With 3 bases removed from V and 11 bases from J, the gap between germline ends came to 19 bases. This CDR3 contains 14 residues. CDR3 coding DNA: TGTGCCAGCAGTTTTAGTTTCCAGGGACACGGGGCTTTCTTT. Encoded protein: CASSFSFQGHGAFF.

V is TRBV5-1 and J is TRBJ2-7, with D maybe TRBD1 (5 bases). Trimming cost V 0 bases and J 7 bases, with 11 bases left between them. This CDR3 contains 13 residues. CDR1 is SGHRS, CDR2 YFSETQ, per germline. The DNA for the CDR3 is TGCGCCAGCAGCTTGGAGGGCCAGGGAGAGCAGTACTTC. Protein: CASSLEGQGEQYF.

The V and J genes are TRBV28 and TRBJ1-1; TRBD1 is a possible D gene (5 bases). Germline-derived CDR1 and CDR2 are MDHEN and SYDVKM. CDR3 length equals 13 residues. V lost 4 bases and J 6 bases, leaving 12 bases between the germline ends. Here the CDR3 reads CASSSGNRAEAFF. The CDR3 DNA follows: TGTGCCAGCAGTTCAGGGAACAGAGCTGAAGCTTTCTTT.

The rearrangement uses TRBV18 and TRBJ1-4; a weak D match, TRBD1 (5 bases). V was cut by 3 bases and J by 3 bases, with 11 bases left in between. The germline V gene encodes CDR1 KGHSH and CDR2 LQKENI. The CDR3 is 15 residues long. The CDR3 region is CASSPRGAPNEKLFF. The CDR3 bases are TGTGCCAGCTCACCTCGTGGGGCCCCTAATGAAAAACTGTTTTTT.

This chain joins TRBV29-1 and TRBJ2-5; 7 bases match TRBD2. The V gene end was trimmed by 1 base and the J gene end by 0 bases; junction bases not matched to a gene: 11. The CDR3 runs 17 residues. The germline gives CDR1 SQVTM, CDR2 ANQGSEA. CDR3 residues: CSVEGTKLATYQETQYF. CDR3 DNA: TGCAGCGTTGAAGGGACCAAACTAGCGACGTACCAAGAGACCCAGTACTTC.